These T cell receptor beta chains were read from a single sample in a study of PD-L1 blockade in urothelial cancer. The assay was immunoSEQ multiplex PCR, and TCRdb's table has in-frame clones only and misses some. The data show roughly 100,000 clones, with around 85% seen just once and 2.4% held by the top ten. This material consisted of PBMCs, taken around atezolizumab (anti-PD-L1) treatment. The source of these receptors is a man aged 50-60 years with urothelial cancer. CDR3s include the opening cysteine and the closing phenylalanine or tryptophan. A D gene is named only where the DNA matches it firmly. Clone sizes are given selectively: once, few, many, or a class where the clone is expanded.

TRBD1	TRBV4-1	TRBJ1-5	NA	TGCGCCAGCACGACAGGGGGGCAAGGACAGCCCCAGCATTTT	CASTTGGQGQPQHF
TRBD2	TRBV6-5	TRBJ2-7	NA	TGTGCCAGCAGCTCGACTAGCGGGAGTTCCTACGAGCAGTACTTC	CASSSTSGSSYEQYF
NA	TRBV19	TRBJ2-5	NA	TGTGCCAGTAGTGCAGCGGGCCGACGTGGAGAGACCCAGTACTTC	CASSAAGRRGETQYF
NA	TRBV6-5	TRBJ1-6	NA	TGTGCCAGCAGTTTGACTTATAATTCACCCCTCCACTTT	CASSLTYNSPLHF
TRBD2	TRBV5-1	TRBJ2-1	NA	TGCGCCAGCAGCTTGGGGGGGACTAGCGGGACCGATGAGCAGTTCTTC	CASSLGGTSGTDEQFF
NA	TRBV10-3	TRBJ2-7	once	TGTGCCATCAGTATCGGCGGGATCCCCGAGAATGACTACGAGCAGTACTTC	CAISIGGIPENDYEQYF
TRBD2	TRBV4-1	TRBJ2-2	NA	TGCGCCAGCAGTTTTGGTAGCGGGAGGGCCTTCGGGGAGCTGTTTTTT	CASSFGSGRAFGELFF
NA	TRBV28	TRBJ1-1	NA	TGTGCCAGCAGTTCGTGGGGGCTCGCTGGTGGGGTACGTATGGACACTGAAGCTTTCTTT	CASSSWGLAGGVRMDTEAFF
NA	TRBV7-3	TRBJ2-3	NA	TGTGCCAGCAGCTCAGGGGGCACAGATACGCAGTATTTT	CASSSGGTDTQYF
NA	TRBV18	TRBJ2-1	NA	TGTGCCAGCTCACCAGCGGGCCGCTCCTACAATGAGCAGTTCTTC	CASSPAGRSYNEQFF
NA	TRBV28	TRBJ1-6	NA	TGTGCCAGCAGTTTTTCGCGGGTTTTGGCCAATTCACCCCTCCACTTT	CASSFSRVLANSPLHF
NA	TRBV27	TRBJ1-1	NA	TGTGCCAGCAGTTTAGTAGTGAACACTGAAGCTTTCTTT	CASSLVVNTEAFF
NA	TRBV18	TRBJ2-7	NA	TGTGCCAGCCGCAGCACAACAGCGAACCGGGAGGAGCAGTACTTC	CASRSTTANREEQYF
TRBD1	TRBV6-6	TRBJ1-6	once	TGTGCCAGCAGCAACCGGGACAGGGTCTATAATTCACCCCTCCACTTT	CASSNRDRVYNSPLHF
NA	TRBV2	TRBJ1-5	few	TGTGCCAGCAGTTATGACTATAGCAATCAGCCCCAGCATTTT	CASSYDYSNQPQHF
TRBD1	TRBV5-4	TRBJ1-1	NA	TGTGCCAGCAGCGCGGGACAGGGGAAAGTCACTGAAGCTTTCTTT	CASSAGQGKVTEAFF
TRBD1	TRBV7-3	TRBJ2-7	NA	TGTGCCAGCAGCTTAAAGTCAGGGGGCCCTTACGAGCAGTACTTC	CASSLKSGGPYEQYF
TRBD1	TRBV9	TRBJ2-1	NA	TGTGCCAGCAGCGTGGGACAGGCCTTCAATGAGCAGTTCTTC	CASSVGQAFNEQFF
TRBD2	TRBV30	TRBJ2-3	NA	TGTGCCTGGAGTTTAGCGGGAGCACACACAGATACGCAGTATTTT	CAWSLAGAHTDTQYF
TRBD2	TRBV7-6	TRBJ2-3	NA	TGTGCCAGCAGCTTAGTCACTAGCGGGAGGGCCCCAGATACGCAGTATTTT	CASSLVTSGRAPDTQYF
TRBD1	TRBV7-9	TRBJ1-2	few	TGTGCCAGCAGCTTAGGGGACAGCCGCCATGGCTACACCTTC	CASSLGDSRHGYTF
NA	TRBV7-9	TRBJ1-2	few	TGTGCCAGCAGCTTAGGAGTCGGGTACGGCTACACCTTC	CASSLGVGYGYTF
TRBD2	TRBV28	TRBJ2-3	NA	TGTGCCAGCAGTCCCGCCGGACTAGCGGGAGCTACAGATACGCAGTATTTT	CASSPAGLAGATDTQYF
TRBD2	TRBV11-2	TRBJ2-2	NA	TGTGCCAGCAGCTTATCCACGGGAGGCGGCACCGGGGAGCTGTTTTTT	CASSLSTGGGTGELFF
TRBD1	TRBV19	TRBJ1-6	NA	TGTGCCAGGATGGGACAGGGAAATTCACCCCTCCACTTT	CARMGQGNSPLHF
TRBD2	TRBV7-3	TRBJ2-5	NA	TGTGCCAGCAGCCCAGTGGCGGGAGGGCAACAAGAGGCCCAGTACTTC	CASSPVAGGQQEAQYF
TRBD1	TRBV6-5	TRBJ2-7	once	TGTGCCAGCAGCTCGGGACAGGGCTACGAGCAGTACTTC	CASSSGQGYEQYF
NA	TRBV18	TRBJ2-3	few	TGTGCCAGCTCACCACCGAGGGCCGTCACAGATACGCAGTATTTT	CASSPPRAVTDTQYF
NA	TRBV30	TRBJ1-2	NA	TGTGCCTGGAGTGGGGGCGGCGGGGGTAAAGGCTACACCTTC	CAWSGGGGGKGYTF
NA	TRBV19	TRBJ2-1	NA	TGTGCCAGTAGTACCGGGAACTCCTGGAATGAGCAGTTCTTC	CASSTGNSWNEQFF
NA	TRBV29-1	TRBJ1-4	NA	TGCAGCGTGACGGACAGCCTTAATGAAAAACTGTTTTTT	CSVTDSLNEKLFF
NA	TRBV5-6	TRBJ1-2	once	TGTGCCAGCAGAGAGCAGGAGGACTATGGCTACACCTTC	CASREQEDYGYTF
TRBD2	TRBV28	TRBJ2-7	NA	TGTGCCAGCAAGGGACTACTCTACGAGCAGTACTTC	CASKGLLYEQYF
NA	TRBV10-2	TRBJ1-2	NA	TGCGCCAGCAGCGGACAGTCGCATGGCTACACCTTC	CASSGQSHGYTF